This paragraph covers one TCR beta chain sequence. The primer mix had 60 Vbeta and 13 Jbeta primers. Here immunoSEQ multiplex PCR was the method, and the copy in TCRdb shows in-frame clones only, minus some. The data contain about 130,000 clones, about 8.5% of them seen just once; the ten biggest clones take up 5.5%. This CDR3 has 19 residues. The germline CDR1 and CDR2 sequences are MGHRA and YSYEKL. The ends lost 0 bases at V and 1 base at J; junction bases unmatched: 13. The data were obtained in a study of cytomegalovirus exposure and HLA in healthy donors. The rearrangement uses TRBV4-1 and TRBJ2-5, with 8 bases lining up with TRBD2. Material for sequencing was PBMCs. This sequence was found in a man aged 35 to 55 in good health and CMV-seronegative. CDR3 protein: CASSQDDGGSGGLQETQYF. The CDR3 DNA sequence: TGCGCCAGCAGCCAAGATGATGGAGGGAGCGGGGGACTCCAAGAGACCCAGTACTTC.